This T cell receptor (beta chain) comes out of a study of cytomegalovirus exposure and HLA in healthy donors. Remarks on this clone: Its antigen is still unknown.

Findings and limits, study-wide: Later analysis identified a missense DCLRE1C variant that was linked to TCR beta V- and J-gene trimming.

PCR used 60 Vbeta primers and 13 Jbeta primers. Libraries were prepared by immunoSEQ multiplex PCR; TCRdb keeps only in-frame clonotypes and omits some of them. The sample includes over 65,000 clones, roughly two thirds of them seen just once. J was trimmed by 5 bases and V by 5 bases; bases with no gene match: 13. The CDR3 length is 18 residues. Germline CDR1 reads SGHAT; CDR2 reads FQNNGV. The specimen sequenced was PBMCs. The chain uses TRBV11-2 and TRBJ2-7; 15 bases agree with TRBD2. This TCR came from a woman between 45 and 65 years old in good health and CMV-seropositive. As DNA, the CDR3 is TGTGCCAGCAGCCCCGCAGGACTAGCGGGGGGGCATCTCAACGAGCAGTACGTC. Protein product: CASSPAGLAGGHLNEQYV.